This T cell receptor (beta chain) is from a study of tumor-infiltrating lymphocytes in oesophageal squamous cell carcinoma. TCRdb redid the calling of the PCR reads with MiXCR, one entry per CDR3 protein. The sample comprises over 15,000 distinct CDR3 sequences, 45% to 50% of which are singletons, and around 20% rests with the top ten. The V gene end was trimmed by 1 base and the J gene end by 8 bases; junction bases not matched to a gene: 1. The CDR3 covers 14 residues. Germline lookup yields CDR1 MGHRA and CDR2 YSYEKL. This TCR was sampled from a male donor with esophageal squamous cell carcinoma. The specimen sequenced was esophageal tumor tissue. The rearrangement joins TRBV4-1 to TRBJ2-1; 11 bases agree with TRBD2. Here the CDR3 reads CASSQVSGRDEQFF. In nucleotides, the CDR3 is TGCGCCAGCAGCCAAGTTAGCGGGAGGGATGAGCAGTTCTTC.